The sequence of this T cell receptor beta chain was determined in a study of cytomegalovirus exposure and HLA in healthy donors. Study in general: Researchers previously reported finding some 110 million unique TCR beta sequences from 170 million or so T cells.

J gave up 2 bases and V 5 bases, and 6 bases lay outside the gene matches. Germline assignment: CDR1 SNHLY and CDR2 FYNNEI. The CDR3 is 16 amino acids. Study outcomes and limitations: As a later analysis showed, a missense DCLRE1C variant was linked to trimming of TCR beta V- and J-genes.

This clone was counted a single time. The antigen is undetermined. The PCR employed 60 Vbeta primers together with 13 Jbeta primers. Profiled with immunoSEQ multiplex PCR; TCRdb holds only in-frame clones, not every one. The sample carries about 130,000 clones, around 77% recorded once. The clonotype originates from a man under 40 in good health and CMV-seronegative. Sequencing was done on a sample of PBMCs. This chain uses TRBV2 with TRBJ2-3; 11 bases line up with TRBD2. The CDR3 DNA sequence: TGTGCCAGCAGTCGACTAGCGGGAACCTCCACAGATACGCAGTATTTT. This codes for CASSRLAGTSTDTQYF.